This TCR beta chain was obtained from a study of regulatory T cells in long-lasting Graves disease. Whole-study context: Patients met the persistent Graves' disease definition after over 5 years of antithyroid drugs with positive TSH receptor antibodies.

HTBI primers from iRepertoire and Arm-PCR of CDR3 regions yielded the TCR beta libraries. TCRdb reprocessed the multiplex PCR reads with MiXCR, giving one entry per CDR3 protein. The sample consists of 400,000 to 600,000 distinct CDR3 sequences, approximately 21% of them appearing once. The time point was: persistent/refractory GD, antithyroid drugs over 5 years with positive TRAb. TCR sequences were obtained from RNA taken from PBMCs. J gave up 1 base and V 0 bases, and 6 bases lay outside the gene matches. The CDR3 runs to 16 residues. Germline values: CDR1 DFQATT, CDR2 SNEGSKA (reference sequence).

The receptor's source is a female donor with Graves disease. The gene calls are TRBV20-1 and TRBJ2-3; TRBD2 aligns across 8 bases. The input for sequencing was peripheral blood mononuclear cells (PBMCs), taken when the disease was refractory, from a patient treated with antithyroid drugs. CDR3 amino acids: CSAREFPAGGTDTQYF. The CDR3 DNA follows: TGCAGTGCTAGAGAATTTCCAGCGGGGGGCACAGATACGCAGTATTTT.